This T cell receptor (beta chain) was identified during a study of shared clonotypes between healthy human individuals. Generated by immunoSEQ multiplex PCR, the TCRdb table keeps only in-frame clones and is missing some. The sample holds about 1 million clones; roughly 80% are singletons and the top ten take roughly 1.4%. There were no recent acute infections or vaccinations among the donors, who were healthy HIV-negative adults. From CD4+ cells came CD45RA+ naive and CD45RA-negative memory subsets. This CDR3 spans 15 amino acids. V gave up 4 bases and J gave up 1 base, with 14 bases separating them. CDR1 is SGDLS and CDR2 is YYNGEE in the germline V gene. General study findings and limits: Only blood was sampled, and tissue TCR repertoires likely differ from blood ones.

This clone was observed a few times. No antigen is known for it. The chain combines TRBV9 with TRBJ2-5, with D possibly matching TRBD2 (6 bases). The material sequenced was memory CD4+ T cells sorted from blood. The subset was: CD45RA-negative fraction. This TCR was recovered from a man between 18 and 29 years old in good health. This CDR3 reads CASSLVLGGQETQYF. The CDR3 DNA reads TGTGCCAGCAGCTTGGTCCTGGGGGGCCAAGAGACCCAGTACTTC.